This T cell receptor (beta chain) came from a study of blood T cell repertoires in COVID-19. Study as a whole: Material from acute and convalescent COVID-19 was sourced from the United States, Italy and Spain. PBMCs, B-cell-depleted T cells, or T cells provided the cDNA or gDNA that made up the material.

The CDR3 extends over 16 amino acids. Germline V gene data show CDR1 as LNHDA and CDR2 as SQIVND (reference sequence). After removal of 3 bases from V and 7 bases from J, the junction contained 9 bases not matched to a gene. Authors' analysis steps: Reference gene primer amplification yielded estimated nucleated cell counts. Here immunoSEQ multiplex PCR was the method, and the copy in TCRdb shows in-frame clones only, minus some. V, J and clone size were drawn from that table, and D and trimming were deduced from the DNA. The sample holds tens of thousands of clones, about 83% seen once. This clonotype originated in a woman aged 60-75 years with acute or convalescent COVID-19. Sequences were obtained from peripheral blood. The rearrangement uses TRBV19 and TRBJ1-5, with 10 bases lining up with TRBD1. CDR3 bases: TGTGCCAGTAGTATTCGTTGGGACAGGGGATCCCAGCCCCAGCATTTT. Protein: CASSIRWDRGSQPQHF. The full variable domain, in which reference TRBV19 and TRBJ1-5 provide the parts outside the CDR3, is DGGITQSPKYLFRKEGQNVTLSCEQNLNHDAMYWYRQDPGQGLRLIYYSQIVNDFQKGDIAEGYSVSREKKESFPLTVTSAQKNPTAFYLCASSIRWDRGSQPQHFGDGTRLSIL.